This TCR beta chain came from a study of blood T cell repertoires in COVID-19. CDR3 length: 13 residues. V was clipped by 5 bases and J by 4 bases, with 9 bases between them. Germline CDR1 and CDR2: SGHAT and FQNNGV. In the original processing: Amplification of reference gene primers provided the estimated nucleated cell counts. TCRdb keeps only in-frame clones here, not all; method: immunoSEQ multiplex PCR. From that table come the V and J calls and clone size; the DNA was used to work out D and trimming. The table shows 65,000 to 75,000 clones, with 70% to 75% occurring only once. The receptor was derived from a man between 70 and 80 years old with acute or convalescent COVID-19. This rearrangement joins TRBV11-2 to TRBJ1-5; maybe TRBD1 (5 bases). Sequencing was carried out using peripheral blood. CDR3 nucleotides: TGTGCCAGCAGCCCCCAGGGAAATCAGCCCCAGCATTTT. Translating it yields CASSPQGNQPQHF.